Listed below are T cell receptor beta chains from one sample, sequenced in a study of blood T cells in healthy people across ages. One entry per CDR3 protein results from TCRdb running MiXCR on the 5' RACE reads. Here the sample spans under 2 million distinct CDR3 sequences, about 35% being singletons. The specimen was blood. The receptors originated from a woman aged 25 to 39 in good health. Each CDR3 is given with its conserved first and last residue. D genes are given only for firm matches. Rows may omit the clone size; those that give it use once, few, many or a size class.

d_call	v_call	j_call	clone_size	cdr3_aa	cdr3_nt
NA	TRBV4-2	TRBJ2-3	many	CASSQDTADTQYF	TGTGCCAGCAGCCAAGATACGGCCGATACGCAGTATTTT
NA	TRBV11-2	TRBJ2-7	many	CASSPDYEQYF	TGTGCCAGCTCACCTGACTACGAGCAGTACTTC
NA	TRBV20-1	TRBJ2-6	few	CSAQGFSGANVLTF	TGCAGTGCACAGGGTTTCTCTGGGGCCAACGTCCTGACTTTC
NA	TRBV6-5	TRBJ2-3	NA	CASSYGGLAGLTDTQYF	TGTGCCAGCAGTTACGGCGGTTTGGCGGGGCTCACAGATACGCAGTATTTT
NA	TRBV5-6	TRBJ2-2	NA	CASRSMRQGRNTGELFF	TGTGCCAGCAGGTCAATGAGGCAGGGGAGGAACACCGGGGAGCTGTTTTTT
NA	TRBV13	TRBJ2-3	NA	CASSLVGESTDTQYF	TGTGCCAGCAGCTTAGTCGGAGAGAGCACAGATACGCAGTATTTT
NA	TRBV6-5	TRBJ2-7	NA	CASSYSRWAEQYF	TGTGCCAGCAGTTACTCGAGGTGGGCCGAGCAGTACTTC
NA	TRBV6-1	TRBJ2-1	NA	CASSDPIAHEQFF	TGTGCCAGCAGTGACCCGATAGCGCATGAGCAGTTCTTC
NA	TRBV27	TRBJ1-5	NA	CASSLRGLLQPQHF	TGTGCCAGCAGTTTGAGGGGTCTGCTCCAGCCCCAGCATTTT
NA	TRBV18	TRBJ2-7	NA	CASSLQPPGQLYEQYF	TGTGCCAGCTCACTACAACCCCCAGGACAGCTATACGAGCAGTACTTC
NA	TRBV9	TRBJ2-6	NA	CASSAGTRTSSGANVLTF	TGTGCCAGCAGCGCGGGGACGCGAACGAGCTCTGGGGCCAACGTCCTGACTTTC
TRBD1	TRBV9	TRBJ2-1	few	CASSPPTGQTYNEQFF	TGTGCCAGCAGCCCCCCTACGGGACAGACCTACAATGAGCAGTTCTTC
NA	TRBV27	TRBJ1-5	NA	CASRLGLNQPQHF	TGTGCCAGCAGACTGGGGCTGAATCAGCCCCAGCATTTT
TRBD2	TRBV12-3/TRBV12-4	TRBJ2-1	NA	CASRTWGGGAVNEQFF	TGTGCCAGCAGGACCTGGGGCGGGGGGGCTGTAAATGAGCAGTTCTTC
NA	TRBV6-5	TRBJ2-5	few	CASRPTRGGETQYF	TGTGCCAGCAGGCCTACAAGGGGGGGTGAGACCCAGTACTTC
NA	TRBV5-1	TRBJ2-5	NA	CASSRGPDSETQYF	TGCGCCAGCAGTAGGGGACCCGATAGCGAGACCCAGTACTTC
TRBD2	TRBV9	TRBJ2-3	few	CASSVSLAGLTDTQYF	TGTGCCAGCAGCGTATCCCTAGCGGGACTCACAGATACGCAGTATTTT
NA	TRBV6-5	TRBJ1-2	NA	CASSYSTRGQRYGYTF	TGTGCCAGCAGTTACTCGACCCGGGGACAACGCTATGGCTACACCTTC
TRBD2	TRBV7-6	TRBJ2-1	NA	CASSFTSGADDEQFF	TGTGCCAGCAGCTTCACTAGCGGGGCGGACGATGAGCAGTTCTTC
NA	TRBV30	TRBJ2-7	NA	CAWSVQVTYEQYF	TGTGCCTGGAGTGTACAGGTAACCTACGAGCAGTACTTC
TRBD2	TRBV11-2	TRBJ2-3	few	CASSLPGLAGGTDTQYF	TGTGCCAGCAGCTTACCCGGACTAGCGGGGGGGACAGATACGCAGTATTTT
TRBD1	TRBV5-5	TRBJ2-1	NA	CASSRTQNRGSYNEQFF	TGTGCCAGCAGCAGGACCCAAAACAGGGGATCCTACAATGAGCAGTTCTTC
TRBD1	TRBV13	TRBJ2-7	NA	CASSLLRDRGYEQYF	TGTGCCAGCAGCCTTCTCCGGGACAGGGGCTACGAGCAGTACTTC
NA	TRBV27	TRBJ1-2	NA	CASSLKVDGYGYTF	TGTGCCAGCAGTTTAAAGGTCGACGGATATGGCTACACCTTC
NA	TRBV6-4	TRBJ2-7	NA	CASSVRPSYEQYF	TGTGCCAGCAGTGTCCGCCCTTCCTACGAGCAGTACTTC
TRBD1	TRBV20-1	TRBJ1-6	NA	CSASTKTGRYNSPLHF	TGCAGTGCTTCGACCAAGACAGGGCGTTATAATTCACCCCTCCACTTT
TRBD2	TRBV9	TRBJ2-7	many	CASSVDPGGFFEQYF	TGTGCCAGCAGCGTAGATCCGGGAGGGTTCTTCGAGCAGTACTTC
TRBD1	TRBV18	TRBJ1-1	NA	CASSQRTGHTEAFF	TGTGCCAGCTCACAAAGGACAGGGCACACTGAAGCTTTCTTT
TRBD2	TRBV7-7	TRBJ2-7	NA	CASSPQPGLADYEQYF	TGTGCCAGCAGCCCCCAACCGGGACTAGCGGACTACGAGCAGTACTTC
TRBD1	TRBV6-5	TRBJ1-2	NA	CASKDRDGYTF	TGTGCCAGCAAGGACAGGGATGGCTACACCTTC
TRBD1	TRBV4-1	TRBJ2-3	NA	CASSQVTLTDRVEGTDTQYF	TGCGCCAGCAGCCAAGTTACCTTAACGGACAGGGTGGAGGGCACAGATACGCAGTATTTT
NA	TRBV10-3	TRBJ2-7	few	CAINDAVRQSSYEQYF	TGTGCCATCAATGATGCGGTTCGGCAGAGCTCCTACGAGCAGTACTTC
TRBD1	TRBV29-1	TRBJ2-5	many	CSVEEGTGGETQYF	TGCAGCGTTGAAGAGGGGACAGGGGGAGAGACCCAGTACTTC
NA	TRBV6-1	TRBJ1-2	NA	CASRGVRAYGYTF	TGTGCCAGCAGAGGTGTCAGGGCATATGGCTACACCTTC
TRBD2	TRBV6-1	TRBJ2-1	NA	CASSEISLAGGLIGEQFF	TGTGCCAGCAGTGAAATATCACTAGCGGGAGGGCTTATCGGTGAGCAGTTCTTC
NA	TRBV11-1	TRBJ2-7	NA	CASTGWGDGSYEQYF	TGTGCCAGCACCGGATGGGGTGATGGCTCCTACGAGCAGTACTTC